These 29 T cell receptor beta chains share one sample of origin, sequenced in a study of blood T cell repertoires in COVID-19. Method: immunoSEQ multiplex PCR; TCRdb's copy keeps in-frame clones and lacks some. Of about 100,000 clones listed, around nine tenths were seen once; the top ten hold 1.5% to 2%. The sample comprised peripheral blood. These receptor sequences come from an older man with acute or convalescent COVID-19.

The rearrangement joins TRBV29-1 to TRBJ2-1; 8 bases line up with TRBD1. With 4 bases clipped from V and 3 bases from J, the junction kept 2 bases outside the gene matches. The CDR3 spans 13 residues. Per germline, CDR1 SQVTM and CDR2 ANQGSEA. CDR3 nucleotides: TGCAGCGTTGCGGGACAGGACTACAATGAGCAGTTCTTC. This gives the protein CSVAGQDYNEQFF.

The chain recombines TRBV27 with TRBJ2-7; 8 nucleotides align to TRBD1. The V and J ends lost 2 bases and 7 bases, in that order; junction bases with no gene match: 4. The CDR3 covers 13 residues. In germline, CDR1 is MNHEY, CDR2 SMNVEV (reference sequence). The CDR3, as DNA: TGTGCCAGCAGTTTAAGGGACAGGCTGGAGCAGTACTTC. This translates into CASSLRDRLEQYF.

J is TRBJ2-5 and V is TRBV19; 13 nucleotides align to TRBD2. The CDR3 extends over 15 amino acids. J lost 5 bases, V lost 5 bases, and 5 bases had no gene match. The germline gives CDR1 LNHDA, CDR2 SQIVND (reference sequence). CDR3 sequence: CASSAGLAGFETQYF. CDR3 nucleotides: TGTGCCAGTAGTGCGGGACTAGCGGGATTTGAGACCCAGTACTTC.

This clone showed up just a few times. V is TRBV19 and J is TRBJ2-1; 8 bases line up with TRBD2. Trimming removed 3 bases from V and 4 bases from J; junction bases left unmatched: 5. CDR3 length: 15 residues. The germline gives CDR1 LNHDA, CDR2 SQIVND (reference sequence). This CDR3 reads CASSMVASGYNEQFF. CDR3 DNA: TGTGCCAGTAGTATGGTGGCTAGCGGGTACAATGAGCAGTTCTTC.

The chain joins TRBV20-1 to TRBJ1-1, with 8 positions matching TRBD1. The germline V gene encodes CDR1 DFQATT and CDR2 SNEGSKA (reference sequence). Losses at the gene ends were 3 bases for V and 5 bases for J; bases not matched to a gene: 5. This CDR3 comprises 13 residues. The CDR3 here is CSASQGARTEAFF. In nucleotides, the CDR3 is TGCAGTGCTAGTCAGGGGGCGCGAACTGAAGCTTTCTTT.

This chain links TRBV5-1 with TRBJ2-7, with D unresolved. The CDR3 extends over 15 amino acids. V lost 1 base, J lost 6 bases, and 17 bases lay in between. Germline CDR1 is SGHRS and CDR2 is YFSETQ. The CDR3 DNA is TGCGCCAGCAGCTTGAATCCCATCCAAGCCATCGAGCAGTACTTC. This codes for CASSLNPIQAIEQYF. Together with reference TRBV5-1 and TRBJ2-7, the CDR3 gives the full variable domain: KAGVTQTPRYLIKTRGQQVTLSCSPISGHRSVSWYQQTPGQGLQFLFEYFSETQRNKGNFPGRFSGRQFSNSRSEMNVSTLELGDSALYLCASSLNPIQAIEQYFGPGTRLTVT.

This chain links TRBV7-2 with TRBJ2-7, with a weak D call TRBD2 (6 bases). V lost 7 bases, J lost 0 bases, and 16 bases lay in between. The CDR3 contains 15 residues. CDR1 SGHTA and CDR2 FQGNSA come from the germline V gene. The CDR3 loop reads CASTLGGGSSYEQYF. Here the CDR3 DNA reads TGTGCCAGCACCCTGGGGGGAGGAAGCTCCTACGAGCAGTACTTC.

The chain combines TRBV5-1 with TRBJ2-2, with 7 bases aligning to TRBD2. The CDR3 consists of 15 residues. Germline V gene lookup returns CDR1 SGHRS and CDR2 YFSETQ. V lost 4 bases, J lost 1 base, and 4 bases stayed unmatched. The CDR3 DNA sequence: TGCGCCAGCAGCACTACTAGCGTGAACACCGGGGAGCTGTTTTTT. Protein sequence: CASSTTSVNTGELFF.

The chain carries TRBV6-5 and TRBJ2-2; 7 nucleotides match TRBD2. The germline V gene encodes CDR1 MNHEY and CDR2 SVGAGI. The CDR3 extends over 16 amino acids. V dropped 1 base and J dropped 6; count of bases not matched to a gene: 8. This chain's CDR3 is CASSYLKGGPPGELFF. CDR3 coding DNA: TGTGCCAGCAGTTACTTAAAGGGAGGGCCTCCCGGGGAGCTGTTTTTT.

The chain links TRBV5-1 to TRBJ2-7; 8 positions match TRBD2. V was pared by 3 bases and J by 1 base, with 18 bases of the junction left unmatched. The CDR3 totals 19 residues. Looked up from germline, CDR1 is SGHRS and CDR2 is YFSETQ. The CDR3 loop reads CASSWGLRAGREASYEQYF. In DNA form, the CDR3 reads TGCGCCAGCAGCTGGGGCCTGAGGGCAGGGCGGGAGGCTTCCTACGAGCAGTACTTC.

The chain recombines TRBV1 with TRBJ2-7; the table gives TRBD2 as D, unverified against the DNA. TRBV1 is an annotated pseudogene. CDR3 length: 16 residues. The CDR3 sequence: CTSSQDGVAASYEQYF. The CDR3 DNA reads TGCACCAGCAGCCAAGATGGAGTAGCGGCCTCCTACGAGCAGTACTTC.

V and J are TRBV29-1 and TRBJ2-1, with 8 bases matching TRBD2. V lost 2 bases and J lost 1; bases outside the gene matches: 1. CDR3 size: 14 residues. Germline lookup yields CDR1 SQVTM and CDR2 ANQGSEA. The CDR3 is CSVEPGGSYNEQFF. CDR3 sequence (DNA): TGCAGCGTTGAACCGGGAGGGTCCTACAATGAGCAGTTCTTC.

There are a few counts of this clone. The rearrangement uses TRBV5-4 and TRBJ2-4; TRBD1 matches 7 bases. Per germline, CDR1 SGHNT and CDR2 YYREEE (reference sequence). Germline trimming cut 4 bases from V and 0 bases from J; bases unmatched to any gene: 7. CDR3 length: 16 residues. In DNA, the CDR3 is TGTGCCAGCAGCCCTGACAGGGTGGGAGCCAAAAACATTCAGTACTTC. Translated, it gives CASSPDRVGAKNIQYF.

The J gene is TRBJ2-7, the V gene TRBV27, with TRBD2 identical over 8 bases. V trimming: 1 base; J trimming: 7 bases; junction bases outside the gene matches: 9. The CDR3 sequence is 15 residues long. Looked up from germline, CDR1 is MNHEY and CDR2 is SMNVEV (reference sequence). CDR3: CASSLYSGALWEQYF. In DNA, the CDR3 is TGTGCCAGCAGTTTATATAGCGGGGCCCTTTGGGAGCAGTACTTC.

The chain is built from TRBV11-2 and TRBJ2-3; D may be TRBD1 (7 bases). The germline V gene has CDR1 SGHAT and CDR2 FQNNGV. The ends were cut back, 8 bases at V and 1 base at J, with 13 bases in the middle. The CDR3 consists of 14 residues. The CDR3 sequence is CASSRDRGTDTQYF. CDR3 bases: TGTGCCAGCTCGCGGGACAGAGGCACAGATACGCAGTATTTT.

This sequence joins TRBV7-8 and TRBJ2-3, with D maybe TRBD2 (6 bases). Germline lookup yields CDR1 SGHVS and CDR2 FQNEAQ. V was clipped by 5 bases and J by 0 bases, with 24 bases between them. This CDR3 comprises 19 residues. CDR3 protein: CASSVTGREGLSSTDTQYF. For the CDR3, the DNA is TGTGCCAGCAGCGTAACGGGGCGGGAAGGGCTCTCTAGCACAGATACGCAGTATTTT.

J is TRBJ2-5 and V is TRBV28; 11 nucleotides align to TRBD2. CDR1 is MDHEN, CDR2 SYDVKM, per germline. V shed 3 bases, J shed 5 bases, and the junction held 5 bases outside the gene matches. This CDR3 is built from 15 residues. The chain's CDR3 is CASSFETSGTETQYF. The CDR3 coding sequence is TGTGCCAGCAGTTTTGAGACTAGCGGGACTGAGACCCAGTACTTC.

Note on this clone: The junction departs from germline at one end; a sequencing error may be responsible. The chain uses TRBV7-7 and TRBJ2-2; 7 bases are a match to TRBD2. The length of the CDR3 is 14 residues. Per germline, CDR1 SSHAT and CDR2 FNYEAQ (reference sequence). CDR3 amino acids: CASTSGAYTGELFF. CDR3 bases: TGTGCTAGCACCAGCGGGGCTTACACCGGGGAGCTGTTTTTT.

This clone came up once. The V call is TRBV28, the J call TRBJ2-1, with 9 bases matching TRBD1. The junction had 9 bases not matched to a gene; V was cut back by 3 bases and J by 9 bases. This CDR3 has 15 amino acids. Germline CDR1 MDHEN, CDR2 SYDVKM. The CDR3 nucleotides read TGTGCCAGCAGTTTTCCCGGGACAGGGATAGGTGAGCAGTTCTTC. It specifies CASSFPGTGIGEQFF.

The chain joins TRBV4-2 to TRBJ2-5; 8 bases are a match to TRBD1. The CDR3 runs 17 residues. Germline loops: CDR1 LGHNA, CDR2 YNFKEQ. V lost 0 bases, J lost 6 bases, and 12 bases stayed unmatched. In DNA, the CDR3 is TGTGCCAGCAGCCAAGATACTGAACTACAGGGGGTACAGACCCAGTACTTC. Protein sequence: CASSQDTELQGVQTQYF.

As regards this clone: The same CDR3 arises from other DNA sequences in this sample as well. The DNA of the CDR3 is TGTGCCAGCTCACCAGGCGGACAGGGGGCCAACACCGGGGAGCTGTTTTTT. Translated: CASSPGGQGANTGELFF. The V call is TRBV18, the J call TRBJ2-2; 11 positions agree with TRBD1. Losses at the gene ends were 2 bases for V and 2 bases for J; bases not matched to a gene: 4. The germline gives CDR1 KGHSH, CDR2 LQKENI. This CDR3 spans 17 amino acids.

This clone was recorded only once. V and J are TRBV7-5 and TRBJ2-2; the tabulated D call, TRBD2, remains unverified against the DNA. TRBV7-5 is shown as a pseudogene. This CDR3 region has 15 residues. Here the CDR3 reads CARSHRGRAGGELFF. As DNA, the CDR3 is TGTGCCAGAAGCCACCGCGGGAGGGCCGGCGGGGAGCTGTTTTTT.

The V call is TRBV28, the J call TRBJ1-6, with a possible D match to TRBD1 (5 bases). The length of the CDR3 is 13 residues. V dropped 6 bases and J dropped 10 bases, with 13 bases sitting between them. Germline CDR1 MDHEN, CDR2 SYDVKM. The CDR3: CASRIFRESPLHF. CDR3 nucleotide sequence: TGTGCCAGCAGGATTTTCAGGGAATCACCCCTCCACTTT.

The V call is TRBV28, the J call TRBJ1-2; the D gene is possibly TRBD1 (5 bases). From germline, CDR1 is MDHEN and CDR2 SYDVKM. The CDR3 is 14 residues long. V was trimmed by 8 bases and J by 5 bases, leaving 18 bases between them. The CDR3 sequence: CASLRQSSSYGYTF. The CDR3 nucleotides read TGTGCCAGCCTAAGACAGTCGAGCTCGTATGGCTACACCTTC.

The V call is TRBV9, the J call TRBJ1-2; D possibly corresponds to TRBD1 (5 bases). Germline V CDR1 and CDR2: SGDLS, YYNGEE. V dropped 3 bases and J dropped 8 bases, with 17 bases sitting between them. This CDR3 is 14 amino acids long. The CDR3 nucleotides read TGTGCCAGCAGCGGCCCCGGAGGGGCGCGGGGCTACACCTTC. It codes for CASSGPGGARGYTF.

The rearrangement links TRBV25-1 to TRBJ2-5, with 7 bases that match TRBD1. Germline lookup yields CDR1 MGHDK and CDR2 SYGVNS. The trim removed 1 base at V and 2 bases at J, leaving 4 bases unmatched. The CDR3 is 15 amino acids. CDR3 residues: CASSELQGIQETQYF. DNA of the CDR3: TGTGCCAGCAGTGAATTACAGGGGATACAAGAGACCCAGTACTTC. Filled out from reference TRBV25-1 and TRBJ2-5, the complete variable domain reads EADIYQTPRYLVIGTGKKITLECSQTMGHDKMYWYQQDPGMELHLIHYSYGVNSTEKGDLSSESTVSRIRTEHFPLTLESARPSHTSQYLCASSELQGIQETQYFGPGTRLLVL.

This clone was seen only once. The junction departs from germline at one end; a sequencing error may be responsible. V gene TRBV20-1 combines with J gene TRBJ2-7, with a possible D match to TRBD2 (6 bases). This CDR3 region has 11 residues. The V gene's germline CDR1 is DFQATT and CDR2 SNEGSKA (reference sequence). The CDR3 DNA follows: TGCAGTGCTCGAGAGGGACTGCAGCAGTACTTC. This encodes CSAREGLQQYF.

This chain links TRBV21-1 with TRBJ2-7; the D segment call TRBD2 is taken from the table without a DNA check. TRBV21-1 is reported as a pseudogene. This CDR3 is 12 amino acids long. The CDR3 spells CASSTGGGRQYF. DNA of the CDR3: TGTGCCAGCAGCACCGGCGGGGGACGGCAGTACTTC.

V usage is TRBV9 and J usage is TRBJ2-1; 8 bases are shared with TRBD2. Germline CDR1 and CDR2: SGDLS and YYNGEE. This CDR3 spans 15 amino acids. V was pared by 3 bases and J by 2 bases, with 4 bases of the junction left unmatched. The CDR3: CASSAASGPYNEQFF. The DNA of the CDR3 is TGTGCCAGCAGCGCCGCTAGCGGGCCCTACAATGAGCAGTTCTTC.